The present T cell receptor beta chain was sequenced within a study of cytomegalovirus exposure and HLA in healthy donors (dated by TCRdb to the late 2010s). Study-level background: In an earlier analysis of fewer than 750 of the donors, 276 Gb of sequence data and approximately 100 million unique TCR beta sequences from about 190 million T cells were reported. An early release that covered about 600 HLA-typed donors contained around 300 gigabases of sequencing data and tens of millions of unique TCR sequences. Of the 300 to 500 genotyped donors, more than 75% were placed in the genetic ancestry cluster associated with self-reported Caucasian donors. The study aimed to test whether cataloging public T cell receptors could reveal signatures of past pathogen exposure. The study used immunosequencing to profile the T cell repertoires of 600 to 850 subjects and linked those repertoires to cytomegalovirus serostatus. Besides the first cohort of roughly 640 subjects, a separate validation cohort made up of 120 different subjects was used. To predict cytomegalovirus infection status, the study combined high-throughput TCR immunosequencing, statistical association of individual TCRs with disease status, and machine learning. To study patterns of TCR occurrence, a later analysis re-analyzed previously published TCR beta repertoires from just over 650 donors and added high-resolution HLA genotyping. In the later analysis, no new phenotypic data were used to find candidate immune exposures; instead, reliance was placed on TCR beta sequences and their occurrence across donors. In an earlier analysis of about 590 of the donors, high-throughput TCR beta sequencing was used to judge whether each TCR beta V gene segment behaved as functional or pseudogenic. Alongside the repertoire data, information on donor age, sex, ethnicity and CMV serostatus was compiled. In a later genetic analysis, genome-wide SNP genotypes for about three fifths of the 666 donors were used, and that subset was treated as a discovery cohort. Every discovery cohort repertoire had been produced on one sequencing platform. HLA typing covered class I and class II loci at four-digit resolution. Typing coverage varied by locus: roughly 620-640 donors for A, B, C, DRB1 and DQB1; roughly 560 for DQA1; 606 for DPA1; approximately 470 for DPB1. Four to six DR-DQ haplotypes were handled as single units for association and clustering, since linkage in the cohort was strong. On average, over 200,000 unique TCR beta nucleotide sequences were sequenced per donor among about 400 genotyped donors of the cohort, with roughly 18% of those sequences being non-productive. Overall study outcomes, separate from this receptor: A later genetic analysis associated a missense DCLRE1C variant with V-gene and J-gene trimming of TCR beta chains, and an independent cohort replicated the association. In a later analysis, HLA-associated TCR beta chains were found to be more clonally expanded and to have lower generation probabilities than equally common non-associated chains. Several of the top co-occurrence clusters appeared to be linked to parvovirus B19, influenza, CMV and Epstein-Barr virus, according to a later analysis. Because counts were too low, about 15 rarely observed V segments, including chromosome 9 orphons, were left out of the earlier analysis of about 620 of the donors. Broadly in line with IMGT annotations, most TCR beta V segments showed up in productive rearrangements about 87% or about 30% of the time in an earlier analysis of roughly 590 of the donors. A cluster of highly shared sequence variants was judged likely to represent a technical artifact of the sequencing pipeline. Roughly uniform sequencing depth across donors was assumed in presence/absence analyses, although this assumption may not hold. The only immune exposure information available for the cohort was CMV serostatus. Specific HLA alleles were associated with over 15,000 TCR beta sequences at a false discovery rate of 0.05 in a later analysis. This cohort had only TCR beta chains sequenced, and the lack of alpha or paired-chain data limited which features could be detected. Linkage disequilibrium might explain the correlated functional status among segregating V segments, but an unknown experimental factor could not be excluded. A later analysis found that TCR association rates varied across HLA loci, with DRB1 alleles showing the most associated TCRs and HLA-C alleles the fewest. Because HLA typing was missing for some donors at each locus, association tests included only the typed subset. The authors suggested that the approach could potentially be extended to other disease states and immunological phenotypes. In vitro tests confirmed that a few of the cytomegalovirus-associated TCR beta chains recognize cytomegalovirus antigens. In both the original and validation cohorts, the classifier was reported to diagnose cytomegalovirus status with high specificity and sensitivity. Some IMGT-functional V segments, including TRBV6-2 and TRBV6-3, could not be distinguished by the 87-base-pair reads and were therefore excluded. While some public TCRs were present in many individuals, most TCR sequences turned up only very rarely across donors. The study listed 150 to 200 TCR beta chains as associated with cytomegalovirus. A further reported finding was that TCR beta sequences accurately predicted the HLA-A and HLA-B alleles for most subjects in the first cohort. A later analysis found that most CMV-associated TCR beta chains appeared HLA-restricted, with HLA associations seemingly driven largely by CMV exposure. According to a later genetic analysis, donors in an Asian-associated ancestry cluster had fewer N-insertions in productive TCRs than the approximately 630-donor mean. When HLA alleles, especially DR and DQ, strongly co-occurred, TCR associations were difficult to assign to individual alleles.

A word on this clone: Its antigen is still unknown. No much larger clonotype is one base removed from it; base qualities were not supplied.

Library creation used the immunoSEQ multiplex PCR assay. The multiplex PCR relied on a mix of 60 forward primers for TCR Vbeta segments and 13 reverse primers for TCR Jbeta segments. The CDR3 region of rearranged TCR beta genes was amplified from genomic DNA with a multiplex PCR assay. The Illumina HiSeq System was used to sequence the amplified TCR beta libraries as 87-base-pair reads. The paper's data handling went like this. In a later analysis, roughly 80 million unique TCR beta chains were counted across the roughly 670 repertoires, and about 9.9 million of these chains were shared by at least two donors. Raw reads were error-corrected and collapsed into unique sequences with a nearest-neighbor algorithm that merged closely related sequences to remove PCR and sequencing errors. CDR3 sequences were aligned to IMGT reference sequences to assign V, D and J gene segments. For a sequence to be retained, a match of at least six nucleotides to both a V gene segment and a J gene segment was required. A rearrangement was called productive if the CDR3 had no stop codons and remained in frame with V and J, and every other rearrangement was called non-productive. CDR3 was defined by IMGT convention, running from the second conserved V-encoded cysteine to the conserved J-encoded phenylalanine. The earlier analysis of 587 of the donors excluded sequences that lacked an unambiguous match to a single V gene segment. An earlier analysis of fewer than 750 of the donors called V segments functional above 56.7% productive rearrangements and segregating when the between-donor standard deviation exceeded 5%. A statistical classification framework was built to diagnose cytomegalovirus status from the catalog of TCR beta chain sequences. In a later analysis, TCR nucleotide sequences were compared against IMGT/GENE-DB human TR gene sequences so that V and J genes could be assigned. A later analysis assigned CDR3 sequences and most-parsimonious VDJ recombination scenarios with the TCRdist pipeline. A later analysis defined each TCR beta chain by its CDR3 amino acid sequence plus V-gene family, and excluded reads lacking a unique V-gene family. In a later analysis, 550 to 650 highly shared, low-generation-probability nucleotide sequences were removed to address suspected cross-contamination and a sequencing artifact. In a later analysis, a clonal expansion index was calculated for each public chain from normalized within-repertoire ranks of inferred template counts. A later analysis computed generation probabilities with a VDJ recombination model fitted to out-of-frame rearrangements, and checked the results against IGoR. A later analysis scored TCR-TCR, TCR-HLA and TCR-CMV co-occurrence with hypergeometric tests, applying a repertoire-size bias correction to TCR pairs. False discovery rates were estimated in a later analysis by permuting HLA or CMV assignments 20 times. In a later analysis, co-occurring TCRs were grouped using DBSCAN, and TCRdist sequence similarity was added for clustering within HLA-allele-positive subsets. Repertoires with fewer than 30,000 or more than 120,000 public chains, plus five repertoires with anomalous nucleotide sharing, were excluded from co-occurrence clustering. Held by TCRdb, this immuneACCESS table contains in-frame sequences only and omits some clones. Under half of the omission traces to an unresolved V gene where checked; the cause of the rest is unknown. For V, J and clone size, that table is used; D and trimming come from the DNA. In all, the sample holds approximately 150,000 clones, and roughly 80% of those were seen once. The ten most abundant clones make up about 4.1% of the sample.

The V end loses 5 bases and the J end loses 8 bases, and a stretch of 18 bases separates them. CDR1 is given as LNHNV and CDR2 as YYDKDF, both from the germline V gene (reference sequence). From the cysteine up to the phenylalanine, the CDR3 has a length of 15 residues. Only the CDR3 part of the read is kept: 45 bases, read in frame from the first base. The cohort comprised 710 or so healthy bone marrow donors. At the time of sampling, every cohort member was nominally healthy, though immune exposures that went unrecorded were likely present. The donor tested CMV seropositive and was one of the 289 seropositive cohort members. Every donor gave a peripheral blood sample, and the peripheral blood mononuclear cells from that sample were used for TCR beta sequencing. The Qiagen DNeasy Blood Extraction Kit was used to extract genomic DNA from the blood cell samples.

The source of this sequence is a woman in her forties in good health and CMV-seropositive. Material for sequencing was PBMCs. The sequence joins TRBV15 to TRBJ1-4; TRBD1 is a possible D gene, resting on 6 matching bases. DNA sequence: TGTGCCACCAGCTCTCGACAGGCTGTAGGGGAAAAACTGTTTTTT. This sequence encodes CATSSRQAVGEKLFF.